Included here is one TCR beta chain sequence, with context. The antigen remains undetermined. This entry belongs to a study of cytomegalovirus exposure and HLA in healthy donors. Germline loops: CDR1 MNHEY, CDR2 SMNVEV (reference sequence). Trimming took 4 bases from V and 5 from J; bases not matched to a gene: 7. The CDR3 sequence is 14 residues long. Both 60 Vbeta primers and 13 Jbeta primers went into the PCR. The method was immunoSEQ multiplex PCR; TCRdb's version includes in-frame clones alone and lacks a portion of them. The data contain about 160,000 clones, 65% to 80% of them singletons. Study-wide results and limits: As a later analysis showed, several of the most significant clusters appeared to be linked to common viral pathogens. CMV serostatus was the only recorded immune exposure for donors. Analysis was carried out at a later point, and it linked a missense DCLRE1C variant to TCR beta V- and J-gene trimming. A previous analysis found most TCR beta V segments productive roughly 87% or roughly 30% of the time.

This TCR was sampled from a woman aged 40 to 50 in good health and CMV-seropositive. Sequenced sample: PBMCs. The rearrangement links TRBV27 to TRBJ1-1; 7 bases map to TRBD1. The CDR3, as DNA: TGTGCCAGCAGTTCGTACAGGGGAGAGACTGAAGCTTTCTTT. It specifies CASSSYRGETEAFF.